This is a list of T cell receptor beta chains from one sample in a study of T-cell memory formation after mild COVID-19. TCRdb reprocessed the 5' RACE reads via MiXCR and lists one record per CDR3 protein. This sample yields 400,000 to 500,000 distinct CDR3 sequences, of which approximately 24% are seen a single time; 8.8% belongs to the top ten. The source material was PBMCs or a T cell subset sorted from them (not recorded which). These receptors were collected from an adult woman who had mild COVID-19 (a few samples of this study predate the infection). Cell type and time point are not known. The CDR3 runs from the conserved cysteine through the conserved F or W. A D gene is named only where the DNA matches it firmly. Some rows have no size entry. The others give once, few or many, or a class for an expanded clone.

CDR3: CASRSGSGNQPQHF; DNA: TGTGCCAGCAGGTCAGGGTCAGGGAATCAGCCCCAGCATTTT; J: TRBJ1-5; D: .; V: TRBV7-2; size: few
CDR3: CASAGTGAGEQYF; DNA: TGCGCCAGCGCCGGGACAGGGGCCGGGGAGCAGTACTTC; J: TRBJ2-7; D: TRBD1; V: TRBV5-1; size: few
CDR3: CAWSTRVTEAFF; DNA: TGTGCCTGGAGTACAAGGGTTACTGAAGCTTTCTTT; J: TRBJ1-1; D: .; V: TRBV30; size: .
CDR3: CASRVTGGSYTEQFF; DNA: TGTGCCAGCAGGGTTACAGGGGGATCCTACACTGAGCAGTTCTTC; J: TRBJ2-1; D: TRBD1; V: TRBV12-3/TRBV12-4; size: .
CDR3: CASSETGTAAGELFF; DNA: TGTGCCAGCAGTGAGACAGGGACGGCCGCCGGGGAGCTGTTTTTT; J: TRBJ2-2; D: TRBD1; V: TRBV3-1; size: few
CDR3: CASSYTRGEQFF; DNA: TGTGCCAGCAGTTATACTAGAGGAGAGCAGTTCTTC; J: TRBJ2-1; D: .; V: TRBV6-5; size: .
CDR3: CASTQGQPNTGELFF; DNA: TGCGCCAGCACCCAGGGACAGCCAAACACCGGGGAGCTGTTTTTT; J: TRBJ2-2; D: TRBD1; V: TRBV10-2; size: .
CDR3: CAISGRADTQYF; DNA: TGTGCCATCAGCGGGAGGGCAGATACGCAGTATTTT; J: TRBJ2-3; D: TRBD2; V: TRBV10-3; size: few
CDR3: CASSYPGQKAFF; DNA: TGTGCCAGCAGTTACCCGGGACAGAAAGCTTTCTTT; J: TRBJ1-1; D: TRBD1; V: TRBV7-3; size: .
CDR3: CASRISGDTEAFF; DNA: TGTGCCAGCAGGATTAGTGGGGACACTGAAGCTTTCTTT; J: TRBJ1-1; D: .; V: TRBV12-3/TRBV12-4; size: few
CDR3: CASRGWGGTYNEQFF; DNA: TGCGCCAGCAGAGGTTGGGGGGGGACCTACAATGAGCAGTTCTTC; J: TRBJ2-1; D: TRBD2; V: TRBV5-1; size: .
CDR3: CASSLDPFDLHF; DNA: TGTGCCAGCAGTTTGGACCCCTTCGACCTCCACTTT; J: TRBJ1-6; D: .; V: TRBV12-3/TRBV12-4; size: .
CDR3: CASSPPRGSDTEAFF; DNA: TGTGCCAGCTCACCACCCCGGGGGAGTGACACTGAAGCTTTCTTT; J: TRBJ1-1; D: .; V: TRBV18; size: .
CDR3: CATSDRGTHLPTDTQYF; DNA: TGTGCCACCAGTGACAGGGGGACACATCTCCCCACAGATACGCAGTATTTT; J: TRBJ2-3; D: TRBD1; V: TRBV24-1; size: few
CDR3: CASRDRGVETQYF; DNA: TGTGCCAGCAGGGACAGGGGAGTGGAGACCCAGTACTTC; J: TRBJ2-5; D: TRBD1; V: TRBV6-1; size: few
CDR3: CASSPNRGPGDEQFF; DNA: TGTGCCAGCAGTCCTAACAGGGGGCCGGGCGATGAGCAGTTCTTC; J: TRBJ2-1; D: TRBD1; V: TRBV12-3/TRBV12-4; size: few
CDR3: CASSFWRGASTDTQYF; DNA: TGTGCCAGCAGTTTCTGGCGGGGGGCGAGCACAGATACGCAGTATTTT; J: TRBJ2-3; D: TRBD2; V: TRBV12-3/TRBV12-4; size: .
CDR3: CASMGVGNEQFF; DNA: TGTGCCAGCATGGGCGTGGGCAATGAGCAGTTCTTC; J: TRBJ2-1; D: .; V: TRBV7-3; size: .
CDR3: CSVVEGGETQYF; DNA: TGCAGCGTTGTGGAGGGGGGAGAGACCCAGTACTTC; J: TRBJ2-5; D: .; V: TRBV29-1; size: few
CDR3: CASSLVAGVAYNEQFF; DNA: TGCGCCAGCAGCTTGGTAGCGGGAGTTGCCTACAATGAGCAGTTCTTC; J: TRBJ2-1; D: TRBD2; V: TRBV5-1; size: few
CDR3: CAYDLGLGNEQFF; DNA: TGTGCCTATGACCTCGGACTAGGCAATGAGCAGTTCTTC; J: TRBJ2-1; D: TRBD2; V: TRBV30; size: few
CDR3: CSARGTSGRVDNEQFF; DNA: TGCAGTGCTAGAGGGACTAGCGGGAGGGTTGACAATGAGCAGTTCTTC; J: TRBJ2-1; D: TRBD2; V: TRBV20-1; size: many
CDR3: CASSSGETQYF; DNA: TGTGCCAGCAGTTCGGGGGAGACCCAGTACTTC; J: TRBJ2-5; D: .; V: TRBV7-2; size: many
CDR3: CASSQPPWQGLDTQYF; DNA: TGTGCCAGCAGTCAACCTCCGTGGCAGGGGTTAGATACGCAGTATTTT; J: TRBJ2-3; D: .; V: TRBV6-2/TRBV6-3; size: few
CDR3: CASCFWDRENYGYTF; DNA: TGTGCCAGCTGTTTCTGGGACAGGGAGAACTATGGCTACACCTTC; J: TRBJ1-2; D: TRBD1; V: TRBV7-9; size: .
CDR3: CASSDGHPNTEAFF; DNA: TGTGCCAGCAGTGATGGGCATCCGAACACTGAAGCTTTCTTT; J: TRBJ1-1; D: .; V: TRBV25-1; size: few
CDR3: CASSEPTGPNYGYTF; DNA: TGTGCCAGCAGTGAACCGACAGGTCCTAACTATGGCTACACCTTC; J: TRBJ1-2; D: .; V: TRBV6-1; size: .
CDR3: CSARDTSGSYEQYF; DNA: TGCAGTGCTAGAGACACTAGCGGGAGTTACGAGCAGTACTTC; J: TRBJ2-7; D: TRBD2; V: TRBV20-1; size: .
CDR3: CASSVTSGGAGETQYF; DNA: TGCGCCAGCAGCGTTACTAGCGGGGGGGCCGGAGAGACCCAGTACTTC; J: TRBJ2-5; D: TRBD2; V: TRBV5-1; size: .
CDR3: CASSLASPGAKNIQYF; DNA: TGTGCCAGCAGCTTAGCCTCCCCCGGGGCCAAAAACATTCAGTACTTC; J: TRBJ2-4; D: .; V: TRBV7-2; size: few
CDR3: CASSSGRTIYEQYF; DNA: TGTGCCAGCAGTTCCGGACGGACAATCTACGAGCAGTACTTC; J: TRBJ2-7; D: .; V: TRBV12-3/TRBV12-4; size: few
CDR3: CASSKDRGKGNEQFF; DNA: TGTGCCAGCAGTAAAGACAGGGGGAAAGGCAATGAGCAGTTCTTC; J: TRBJ2-1; D: TRBD1; V: TRBV14; size: .
CDR3: CASSYTSREQYF; DNA: TGTGCCAGCAGTTACACCAGCCGGGAGCAGTACTTC; J: TRBJ2-7; D: .; V: TRBV6-2/TRBV6-3; size: many
CDR3: CASSSNRRDSRNEQFF; DNA: TGTGCCAGCAGCTCTAATAGGAGGGACTCGCGCAATGAGCAGTTCTTC; J: TRBJ2-1; D: .; V: TRBV4-2; size: few
CDR3: CASSFQGHTEAFF; DNA: TGTGCCAGCAGTTTCCAGGGCCACACTGAAGCTTTCTTT; J: TRBJ1-1; D: .; V: TRBV12-3/TRBV12-4; size: few
CDR3: CAWSPRLAGQGLEYF; DNA: TGTGCCTGGAGCCCGAGACTAGCGGGCCAGGGGTTGGAGTACTTC; J: TRBJ2-7; D: TRBD2; V: TRBV30; size: .
CDR3: CASSRTSGGSYNEQFF; DNA: TGCGCCAGCAGCCGGACTAGCGGCGGCTCCTACAATGAGCAGTTCTTC; J: TRBJ2-1; D: TRBD2; V: TRBV7-3; size: many
CDR3: CASSLEGTANTGELFF; DNA: TGCGCCAGCAGCTTGGAGGGGACGGCGAACACCGGGGAGCTGTTTTTT; J: TRBJ2-2; D: .; V: TRBV5-1; size: few
CDR3: CATSRGPTYEQYF; DNA: TGTGCCACCTCCAGGGGCCCTACCTACGAGCAGTACTTC; J: TRBJ2-7; D: .; V: TRBV10-3; size: few
CDR3: CASSLGGLDDLNEQFF; DNA: TGTGCCAGCAGTTTAGGGGGACTAGATGACTTGAATGAGCAGTTCTTC; J: TRBJ2-1; D: TRBD2; V: TRBV27; size: .
CDR3: CASSQDGAGDQPQHF; DNA: TGCGCCAGCAGCCAAGATGGGGCAGGAGATCAGCCCCAGCATTTT; J: TRBJ1-5; D: .; V: TRBV4-1; size: few
CDR3: CAGENGGAVDNEQFF; DNA: TGTGCCGGCGAGAACGGGGGGGCGGTGGACAATGAGCAGTTCTTC; J: TRBJ2-1; D: TRBD2; V: TRBV6-1; size: .
CDR3: CASSQEIGPTDTQYF; DNA: TGTGCCAGCAGCCAAGAAATAGGTCCCACAGATACGCAGTATTTT; J: TRBJ2-3; D: .; V: TRBV3-1; size: few
CDR3: CASSQGGASPNIQYF; DNA: TGTGCCAGCTCACAGGGGGGGGCCTCCCCAAACATTCAGTACTTC; J: TRBJ2-4; D: .; V: TRBV18; size: few
CDR3: CASSISASGERGELFF; DNA: TGTGCCAGTAGTATCTCGGCTAGCGGAGAACGGGGGGAGCTGTTTTTT; J: TRBJ2-2; D: TRBD2; V: TRBV19; size: .
CDR3: CASSENLDTQYF; DNA: TGTGCCAGCAGTGAAAATCTAGATACGCAGTATTTT; J: TRBJ2-3; D: .; V: TRBV6-1; size: few
CDR3: CASSSGAGDYEQYF; DNA: TGTGCCAGCAGCTCCGGAGCGGGGGACTACGAGCAGTACTTC; J: TRBJ2-7; D: TRBD2; V: TRBV5-4; size: .
CDR3: CASTRLAGVSYNEQFF; DNA: TGTGCCAGCACCAGACTAGCGGGGGTCTCCTACAATGAGCAGTTCTTC; J: TRBJ2-1; D: TRBD2; V: TRBV6-1; size: once
CDR3: CASSPASSPNGYTF; DNA: TGTGCCAGCAGCCCAGCCAGTTCTCCAAATGGCTACACCTTC; J: TRBJ1-2; D: .; V: TRBV3-1; size: few
CDR3: CASSQGGWQYTEAFF; DNA: TGTGCCAGCAGCCAAGGAGGGTGGCAGTACACTGAAGCTTTCTTT; J: TRBJ1-1; D: .; V: TRBV3-1; size: few